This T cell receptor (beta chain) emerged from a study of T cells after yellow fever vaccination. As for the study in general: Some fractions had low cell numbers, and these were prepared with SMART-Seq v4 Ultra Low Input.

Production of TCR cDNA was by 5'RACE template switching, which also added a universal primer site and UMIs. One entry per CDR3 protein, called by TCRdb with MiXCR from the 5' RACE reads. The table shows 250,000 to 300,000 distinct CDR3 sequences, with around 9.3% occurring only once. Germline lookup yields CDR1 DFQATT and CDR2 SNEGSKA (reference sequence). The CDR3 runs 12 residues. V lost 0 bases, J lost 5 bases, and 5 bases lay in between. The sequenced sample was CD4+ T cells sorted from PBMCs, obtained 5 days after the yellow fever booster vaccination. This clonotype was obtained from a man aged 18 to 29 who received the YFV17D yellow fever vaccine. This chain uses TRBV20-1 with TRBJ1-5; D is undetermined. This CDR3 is CSARDGDQPQHF. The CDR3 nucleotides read TGCAGTGCTAGAGATGGGGATCAGCCCCAGCATTTT.